This T cell receptor (beta chain) was profiled in a study of Ad26.COV2.S vaccination and SARS-CoV-2 variants. On the study more broadly: Ad26.COV2.S was injected intramuscularly once or twice, 56 days apart. The study's findings and limits: Recipients given vaccine exceeded placebo recipients in spike-specific TCR breadth.

Turning to this clone: Its antigen is currently unknown.

CDR3 length: 13 amino acids. Germline V gene data show CDR1 as LGHNT and CDR2 as FRNRAP. The ends were cut back, 7 bases at V and 8 bases at J, with 17 bases in the middle. The sample's treatment: 19 received Ad26.COV2.S at low or high dose, single or two shots; roughly 5 received placebo; per-sample allocation not given. Sampling occurred on day 63 after the first vaccine or placebo injection. Assay used: immunoSEQ multiplex PCR; TCRdb lists only in-frame clones, some missing. In the table there are 440,000 or so clones, 80% to 95% of which are singletons. This clonotype was obtained from a person aged 18-65 years who received the Ad26.COV2.S COVID-19 vaccine or a placebo. This sequence joins TRBV12-5 and TRBJ1-2; D ambiguous. Specimen: peripheral blood, collected in a trial of Ad26.COV2.S vaccine versus placebo. The chain's CDR3 is CASAKDLLGGYTF. DNA for the CDR3: TGTGCTAGTGCTAAAGACCTACTGGGAGGCTACACCTTC.